This T cell receptor (beta chain) stems from a study of blood T cell repertoires in COVID-19. Study-level information: Sites across the United States, Italy and Spain contributed samples from acute and convalescent COVID-19. Sources were T cells, B-cell-depleted T cells, or PBMCs; the material itself was cDNA or gDNA.

V trimming: 1 base; J trimming: 1 base; junction bases outside the gene matches: 7. This CDR3 region has 17 residues. Germline V gives CDR1 SGHTA, CDR2 FQGNSA. Sequencing was performed with immunoSEQ multiplex PCR; in TCRdb, only in-frame clones are kept and a portion is missing. Of approximately 150,000 clones listed, 83% are singletons. This clone showed up just once. Specimen: peripheral blood. The sequence came from a woman aged 70-85 years who had recovered from COVID-19. The chain employs TRBV7-2 and TRBJ2-1, with TRBD2 identical over 7 bases. CDR3 coding DNA: TGTGCCAGCAGCTTAGTGGTCGCGGGAGCGTCCTACAATGAGCAGTTCTTC. Amino acid sequence: CASSLVVAGASYNEQFF.